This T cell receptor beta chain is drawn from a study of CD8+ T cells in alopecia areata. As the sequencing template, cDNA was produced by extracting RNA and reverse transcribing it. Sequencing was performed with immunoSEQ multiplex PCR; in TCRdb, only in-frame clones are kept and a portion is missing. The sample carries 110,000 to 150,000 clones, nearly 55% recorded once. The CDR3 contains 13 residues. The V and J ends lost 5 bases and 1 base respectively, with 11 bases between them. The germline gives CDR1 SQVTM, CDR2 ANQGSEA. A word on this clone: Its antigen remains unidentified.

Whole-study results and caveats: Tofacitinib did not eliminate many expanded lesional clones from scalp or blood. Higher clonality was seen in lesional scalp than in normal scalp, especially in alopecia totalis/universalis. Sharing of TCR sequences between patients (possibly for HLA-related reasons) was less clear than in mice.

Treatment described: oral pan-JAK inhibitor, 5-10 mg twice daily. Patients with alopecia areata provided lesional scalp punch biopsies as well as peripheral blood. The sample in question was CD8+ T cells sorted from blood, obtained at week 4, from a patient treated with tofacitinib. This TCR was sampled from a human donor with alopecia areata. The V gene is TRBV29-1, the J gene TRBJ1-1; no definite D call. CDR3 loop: CSVLGRENTEAFF. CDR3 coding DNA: TGCAGCGTTCTCGGACGGGAGAACACTGAAGCTTTCTTT. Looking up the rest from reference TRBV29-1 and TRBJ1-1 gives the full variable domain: SAVISQKPSRDICQRGTSLTIQCQVDSQVTMMFWYRQQPGQSLTLIATANQGSEATYESGFVIDKFPISRPNLTFSTLTVSNMSPEDSSIYLCSVLGRENTEAFFGQGTRLTVV.